The 23 T cell receptor beta chains given below trace back to one sample, sequenced in a study of shared clonotypes between healthy human individuals. Generated by immunoSEQ multiplex PCR, the TCRdb table keeps only in-frame clones and is missing some. Altogether around 2,000,000 clones are present, about 93% being singletons, with the ten largest covering more than 1.5%. As defined, naive CD8 cells were CD45RO-negative and positively selected for CCR7, with terminally differentiated effector memory CD45RA+ cells excluded. Sequencing used naive CD8+ T cells from PBMCs. All receptors come from a young man in good health. Some clones in this sample may be carry-over from other donors' samples.

This rearrangement joins TRBV27 to TRBJ2-6; tentative D call: TRBD1 (6 bases). CDR1 and CDR2 from the germline V gene are MNHEY and SMNVEV (reference sequence). Trimming took off 3 bases at V and 3 bases at J, with 12 bases between the two ends. The CDR3 is 16 residues long. The CDR3 nucleotides read TGTGCCAGCAGTTTCCTCGGACAGAGTGGGGCCAACGTCCTGACTTTC. Translated: CASSFLGQSGANVLTF.

The chain joins TRBV2 to TRBJ2-5; TRBD2 matches at 15 bases. The CDR3 spans 17 residues. Looked up from germline, CDR1 is SNHLY and CDR2 is FYNNEI. The junction had 5 bases not matched to a gene; V was cut back by 4 bases and J by 2 bases. The CDR3 bases are TGTGCCAGCAGTGGGACTAGCGGGAGGGCCGGGCAAGAGACCCAGTACTTC. Its translation: CASSGTSGRAGQETQYF.

V and J are TRBV28 and TRBJ2-7; D possibly corresponds to TRBD2 (5 bases). Germline lookup yields CDR1 MDHEN and CDR2 SYDVKM. This CDR3 spans 14 amino acids. V was trimmed by 10 bases and J by 1 base, leaving 17 bases between them. The CDR3 nucleotides read TGTGCCATCGATTCCTCGCGAGGGTCCTACGAGCAGTACTTC. It translates to CAIDSSRGSYEQYF.

The chain has TRBV7-8 and TRBJ1-2, with D uncertain. The germline CDR1 and CDR2 sequences are SGHVS and FQNEAQ. The CDR3 spans 13 residues. Trimming left V 5 bases short and J 2 bases short, with 9 bases between. In DNA, the CDR3 is TGTGCCAGCAGCCTGACCGACAACTATGGCTACACCTTC. This translates into CASSLTDNYGYTF.

The J gene is TRBJ2-7, the V gene TRBV10-2; 7 nucleotides match TRBD1. CDR1 is WSHSY, CDR2 SAAADI, per germline. The V and J ends lost 6 bases and 2 bases, in that order; junction bases with no gene match: 7. This CDR3 is built from 14 residues. CDR3 DNA sequence: TGCGCCAGCAGCTTAGGGGGCATTCCCTACGAGCAGTACTTC. Translation gives CASSLGGIPYEQYF.

The chain combines TRBV11-2 with TRBJ2-1; TRBD2 agrees at 11 bases. J was trimmed by 3 bases and V by 0 bases; bases with no gene match: 7. The CDR3 has 18 amino acids. Germline V gene sequence: CDR1 SGHAT, CDR2 FQNNGV. This chain's CDR3 is CASSLDAGLAGFYNEQFF. Here the CDR3 DNA reads TGTGCCAGCAGCTTAGATGCCGGACTAGCGGGTTTCTACAATGAGCAGTTCTTC.

The rearrangement uses TRBV10-3 and TRBJ1-2; 8 positions agree with TRBD1. Germline values: CDR1 ENHRY, CDR2 SYGVKD. The length of the CDR3 is 17 residues. With 3 bases clipped from V and 2 bases from J, the junction kept 11 bases outside the gene matches. CDR3 protein: CAISDPEAGQVNYGYTF. The CDR3 nucleotides are TGTGCCATCAGTGACCCTGAAGCGGGACAGGTGAACTATGGCTACACCTTC.

The gene calls are TRBV13 and TRBJ2-1; 7 bases are shared with TRBD2. This CDR3 has 15 residues. From germline, CDR1 is PRHDT and CDR2 FYEKMQ (reference sequence). After removal of 1 base from V and 2 bases from J, the junction contained 2 bases not matched to a gene. The CDR3 DNA reads TGTGCCAGCAGCTTAGAGGGACTACCCTACAATGAGCAGTTCTTC. Translating gives CASSLEGLPYNEQFF. Looking up the rest from reference TRBV13 and TRBJ2-1 gives the full variable domain: AAGVIQSPRHLIKEKRETATLKCYPIPRHDTVYWYQQGPGQDPQFLISFYEKMQSDKGSIPDRFSAQQFSDYHSELNMSSLELGDSALYFCASSLEGLPYNEQFFGPGTRLTVL.

The chain links TRBV6-1 to TRBJ2-3; tentative D call: TRBD1 (6 bases). CDR3 size: 16 residues. Germline lookup yields CDR1 MNHNS and CDR2 SASEGT. The V end was cut by 4 bases, the J end by 3 bases, with 17 bases between. Written as DNA, the CDR3 is TGTGCCAGCAGTGGACTACAGGGATGGGGTACAGATACGCAGTATTTT. Its translation is CASSGLQGWGTDTQYF.

The rearrangement links TRBV5-1 to TRBJ2-7; D call uncertain. The CDR3 is 11 amino acids. In germline, CDR1 is SGHRS, CDR2 YFSETQ. Trimming took 5 bases from V and 2 from J, leaving 5 bases between them. In DNA, the CDR3 is TGCGCCAGCAGGCCCCCCTACGAGCAGTACTTC. Translation gives CASRPPYEQYF.

The rearrangement uses TRBV9 and TRBJ2-5, with 8 bases fitting TRBD1. Germline-derived CDR1 and CDR2 are SGDLS and YYNGEE. V dropped 3 bases and J dropped 5; count of bases not matched to a gene: 6. This CDR3 has 14 amino acids. The CDR3 DNA follows: TGTGCCAGCAGCGCGACAGGGGTTGAGGAGACCCAGTACTTC. Residues: CASSATGVEETQYF.

The chain uses TRBV28 and TRBJ1-1; D gene unclear. Trimming shortened V by 7 bases and J by 7 bases, and 13 bases separated the two germline ends. There are 12 residues in the CDR3. Germline assignment: CDR1 MDHEN and CDR2 SYDVKM. The CDR3 region has the DNA TGTGCCAGCAAGGCTCCGCTTAGTGAAGCTTTCTTT. This gives the protein CASKAPLSEAFF.

This chain joins TRBV5-3 and TRBJ1-1, with 8 bases matching TRBD1. TRBV5-3 is an ORF for which the function is uncertain. The CDR3 spans 18 residues. J was trimmed by 7 bases and V by 2 bases; bases with no gene match: 19. DNA for the CDR3: TGTGCCAGAAGCTTACAGTACGATGCGGGACAGGTGGCAGGTGAAGCTTTCTTT. Amino acids: CARSLQYDAGQVAGEAFF.

CDR3 coding DNA: TGTGCCAGCAGTCCCTCCCCCGCGGGAGAGACCCAGTACTTC. Amino acid sequence: CASSPSPAGETQYF. The rearrangement links TRBV27 to TRBJ2-5; weak D call: TRBD2 (5 bases). The CDR3 has 14 residues. Trimming took off 5 bases at V and 4 bases at J, with 14 bases between the two ends. Germline V gene sequence: CDR1 MNHEY, CDR2 SMNVEV (reference sequence).

This chain's CDR3 is CASSQLSHSTDTQYF. CDR3 bases: TGCGCCAGCAGCCAATTGTCACATTCCACAGATACGCAGTATTTT. The V and J genes are TRBV4-1 and TRBJ2-3; no definite D call. Trimming pared 2 bases from V and 2 bases from J, leaving 11 bases between. The CDR3 has 15 amino acids. Per the germline V gene, CDR1 is MGHRA and CDR2 is YSYEKL.

J is TRBJ2-1 and V is TRBV7-2, with TRBD2 identical over 7 bases. Trimming removed 2 bases from V and 4 bases from J; junction bases left unmatched: 17. The germline gives CDR1 SGHTA, CDR2 FQGNSA. The CDR3 extends over 19 amino acids. The CDR3 DNA follows: TGTGCCAGCAGCTTAAAATTAAGATGGGCTAGCGGCCATTACAATGAGCAGTTCTTC. Encoded protein: CASSLKLRWASGHYNEQFF.

This clone was detected a few times. The chain recombines TRBV28 with TRBJ2-1, with 8 bases fitting TRBD1. There are 15 residues in the CDR3. Germline CDR1 is MDHEN and CDR2 is SYDVKM. V was clipped by 6 bases and J by 6 bases; unmatched bases: 10. As DNA, the CDR3 is TGTGCCAGCAGCCCCGGGACAGGTGCCTTCAATGAGCAGTTCTTC. Amino acid sequence: CASSPGTGAFNEQFF.

J is TRBJ1-5 and V is TRBV7-9; the D is unclear. The ends were cut back, 4 bases at V and 0 bases at J, with 13 bases in the middle. This CDR3 is built from 16 residues. Germline V gene lookup returns CDR1 SEHNR and CDR2 FQNEAQ (reference sequence). Here the CDR3 reads CASSSLVSGSNQPQHF. The CDR3 nucleotides read TGTGCCAGCAGCTCCTTAGTTAGTGGTAGCAATCAGCCCCAGCATTTT.

The chain links TRBV2 to TRBJ1-5, with 7 bases matching TRBD1. CDR3 length equals 15 residues. Germline V gene data show CDR1 as SNHLY and CDR2 as FYNNEI. V shed 5 bases, J shed 2 bases, and the junction held 6 bases outside the gene matches. CDR3 coding DNA: TGTGCCAGCAGTAGGGACAGTCTGGGCAATCAGCCCCAGCATTTT. It codes for CASSRDSLGNQPQHF.

V is TRBV27 and J is TRBJ2-5; D tentatively reads TRBD1 or TRBD2 (5 bases each). The CDR3 covers 14 residues. The germline V gene has CDR1 MNHEY and CDR2 SMNVEV (reference sequence). V lost 5 bases to trimming and J lost 5 bases, with 15 bases between them. CDR3 DNA sequence: TGTGCCAGCAGTCAGACCGGGGCATGGGAGACCCAGTACTTC. It encodes CASSQTGAWETQYF.

The chain joins TRBV6-6 to TRBJ1-2; 8 nucleotides line up with TRBD1. The CDR3 runs 15 residues. Looked up from germline, CDR1 is MNHNY and CDR2 is SVGAGI (reference sequence). With V trimmed by 5 bases and J by 4 bases, 9 bases remained unmatched. In DNA, the CDR3 is TGTGCCAGCAGTACCCGGACAGGGTGGGCCTATGGCTACACCTTC. Residues: CASSTRTGWAYGYTF.

J is TRBJ2-5 and V is TRBV7-9; 7 nucleotides align to TRBD1. V shed 2 bases and J 1 base; nucleotides not matched to a gene: 13. This CDR3 is 18 amino acids long. Germline V gene data show CDR1 as SEHNR and CDR2 as FQNEAQ (reference sequence). In DNA form, the CDR3 reads TGTGCCAGCAGCTTACCTTACGTCAGACAGGGCATCCAAGAGACCCAGTACTTC. Its protein is CASSLPYVRQGIQETQYF. The full variable domain, in which reference TRBV7-9 and TRBJ2-5 provide the parts outside the CDR3, is DTGVSQNPRHKITKRGQNVTFRCDPISEHNRLYWYRQTLGQGPEFLTYFQNEAQLEKSRLLSDRFSAERPKGSFSTLEIQRTEQGDSAMYLCASSLPYVRQGIQETQYFGPGTRLLVL.

The chain uses TRBV19 and TRBJ2-3; D is possibly TRBD1 (6 bases). Germline loops: CDR1 LNHDA, CDR2 SQIVND (reference sequence). Between the trimmed V and J ends, which lost 6 bases and 6 bases, there was a span of 13 bases. The CDR3 contains 13 residues. CDR3: CASSQGLGDTQYF. Written as DNA, the CDR3 is TGTGCCAGTAGCCAGGGGCTGGGGGATACGCAGTATTTT.